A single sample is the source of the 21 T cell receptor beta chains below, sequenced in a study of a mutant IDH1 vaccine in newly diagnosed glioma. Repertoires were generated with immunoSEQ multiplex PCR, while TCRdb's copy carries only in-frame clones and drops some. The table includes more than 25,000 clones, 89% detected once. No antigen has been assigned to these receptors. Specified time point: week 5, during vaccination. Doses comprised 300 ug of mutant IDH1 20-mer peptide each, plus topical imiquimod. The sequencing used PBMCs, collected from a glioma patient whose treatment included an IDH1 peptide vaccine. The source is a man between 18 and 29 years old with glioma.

The CDR3 bases are TGTGCCAGTAGTATGGGGCGAGGCACTGAAGCTTTCTTT. This codes for CASSMGRGTEAFF. The V and J genes are TRBV19 and TRBJ1-1, with D perhaps TRBD1 (5 bases). CDR1 LNHDA and CDR2 SQIVND come from the germline V gene (reference sequence). The CDR3 runs to 13 residues. The V end was cut by 3 bases, the J end by 4 bases, with 9 bases between.

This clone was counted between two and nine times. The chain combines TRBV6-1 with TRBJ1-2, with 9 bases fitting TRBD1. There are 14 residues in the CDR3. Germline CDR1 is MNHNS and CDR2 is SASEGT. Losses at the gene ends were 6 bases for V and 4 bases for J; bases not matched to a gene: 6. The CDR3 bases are TGTGCCAGCAGGCAACCGGGACAGGGCTATGGCTACACCTTC. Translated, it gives CASRQPGQGYGYTF.

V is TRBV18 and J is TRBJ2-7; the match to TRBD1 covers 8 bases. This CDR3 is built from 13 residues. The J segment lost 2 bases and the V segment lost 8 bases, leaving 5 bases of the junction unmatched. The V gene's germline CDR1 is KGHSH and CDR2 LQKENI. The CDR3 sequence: CASAGQETYEQYF. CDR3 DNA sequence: TGTGCCAGCGCGGGACAGGAGACCTACGAGCAGTACTTC.

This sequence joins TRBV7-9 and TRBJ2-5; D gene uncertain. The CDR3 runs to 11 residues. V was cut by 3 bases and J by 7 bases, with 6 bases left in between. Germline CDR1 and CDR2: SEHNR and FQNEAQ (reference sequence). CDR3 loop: CASSLSGTQYF. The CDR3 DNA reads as TGTGCCAGCAGCTTGTCTGGGACCCAGTACTTC.

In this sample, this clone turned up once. Here the CDR3 reads CASSSIDRGRGDEQYF. The CDR3 DNA reads as TGTGCCAGCAGCTCAATCGACAGGGGGCGAGGGGACGAGCAGTACTTC. This rearrangement joins TRBV7-9 to TRBJ2-7; 10 bases map to TRBD1. Per the germline V gene, CDR1 is SEHNR and CDR2 is FQNEAQ (reference sequence). The CDR3 consists of 16 residues. Losses at the gene ends were 4 bases for V and 5 bases for J; bases not matched to a gene: 11.

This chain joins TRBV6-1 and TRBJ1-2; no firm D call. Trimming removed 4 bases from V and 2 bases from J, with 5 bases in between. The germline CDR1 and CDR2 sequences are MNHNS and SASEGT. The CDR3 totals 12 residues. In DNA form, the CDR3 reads TGTGCCAGCAGTGCCAGCAACTATGGCTACACCTTC. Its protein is CASSASNYGYTF.

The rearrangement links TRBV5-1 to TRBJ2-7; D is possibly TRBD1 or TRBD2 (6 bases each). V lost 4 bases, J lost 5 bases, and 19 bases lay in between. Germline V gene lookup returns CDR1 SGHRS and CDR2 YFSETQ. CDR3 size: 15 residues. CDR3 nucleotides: TGCGCCAGCAGCCTGGGCGGGGACACGGGCCACGAGCAGTACTTC. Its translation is CASSLGGDTGHEQYF.

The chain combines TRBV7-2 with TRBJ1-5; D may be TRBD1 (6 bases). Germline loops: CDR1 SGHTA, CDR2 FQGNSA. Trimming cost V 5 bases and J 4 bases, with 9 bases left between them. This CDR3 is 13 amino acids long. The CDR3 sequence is CASSLGQNQPQHF. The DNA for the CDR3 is TGTGCCAGCAGCCTCGGACAGAATCAGCCCCAGCATTTT.

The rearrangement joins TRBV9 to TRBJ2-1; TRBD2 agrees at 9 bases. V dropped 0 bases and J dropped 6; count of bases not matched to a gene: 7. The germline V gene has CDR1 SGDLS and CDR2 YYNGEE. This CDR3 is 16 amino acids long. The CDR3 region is CASSVVRLAGFNEQFF. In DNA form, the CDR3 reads TGTGCCAGCAGCGTAGTTAGGCTAGCGGGGTTCAATGAGCAGTTCTTC.

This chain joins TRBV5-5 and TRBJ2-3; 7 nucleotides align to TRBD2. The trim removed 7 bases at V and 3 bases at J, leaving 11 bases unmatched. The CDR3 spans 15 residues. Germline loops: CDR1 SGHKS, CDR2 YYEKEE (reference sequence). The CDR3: CASASSGVRTDTQYF. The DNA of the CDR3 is TGTGCCAGCGCTTCTAGCGGCGTACGGACAGATACGCAGTATTTT.

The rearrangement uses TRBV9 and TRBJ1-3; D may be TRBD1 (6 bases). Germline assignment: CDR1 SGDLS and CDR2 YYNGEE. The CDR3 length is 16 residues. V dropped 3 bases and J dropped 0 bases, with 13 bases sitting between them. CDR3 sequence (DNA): TGTGCCAGCAGCGCGATTGGACAGATCTCTGGAAACACCATATATTTT. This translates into CASSAIGQISGNTIYF. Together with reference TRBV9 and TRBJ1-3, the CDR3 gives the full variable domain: DSGVTQTPKHLITATGQRVTLRCSPRSGDLSVYWYQQSLDQGLQFLIQYYNGEERAKGNILERFSAQQFPDLHSELNLSSLELGDSALYFCASSAIGQISGNTIYFGEGSWLTVV.

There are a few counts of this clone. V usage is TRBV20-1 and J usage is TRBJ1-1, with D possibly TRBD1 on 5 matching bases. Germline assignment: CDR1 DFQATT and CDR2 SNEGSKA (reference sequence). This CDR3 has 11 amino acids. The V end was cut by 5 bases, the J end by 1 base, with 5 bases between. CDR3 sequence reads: CSAGGNTEAFF. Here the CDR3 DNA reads TGCAGTGCTGGGGGGAACACTGAAGCTTTCTTT.

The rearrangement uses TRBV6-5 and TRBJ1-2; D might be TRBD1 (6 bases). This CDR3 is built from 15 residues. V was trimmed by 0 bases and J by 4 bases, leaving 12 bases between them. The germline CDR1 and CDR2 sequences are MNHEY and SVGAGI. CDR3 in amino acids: CASSYSGGEGYGYTF. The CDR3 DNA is TGTGCCAGCAGTTACTCAGGGGGGGAGGGCTATGGCTACACCTTC.

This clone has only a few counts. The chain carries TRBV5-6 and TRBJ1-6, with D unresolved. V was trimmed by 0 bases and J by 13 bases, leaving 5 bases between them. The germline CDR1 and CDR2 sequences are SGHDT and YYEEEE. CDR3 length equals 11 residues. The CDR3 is CASSLGGPLHF. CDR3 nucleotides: TGTGCCAGCAGCTTGGGAGGGCCCCTCCACTTT.

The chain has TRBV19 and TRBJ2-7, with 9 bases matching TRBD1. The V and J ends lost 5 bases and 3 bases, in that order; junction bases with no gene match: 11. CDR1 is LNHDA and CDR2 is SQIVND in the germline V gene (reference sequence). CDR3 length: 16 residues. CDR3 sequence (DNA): TGTGCCAGTAGTCAAGTGACAGGGGGTAGCAACTACGAGCAGTACTTC. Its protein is CASSQVTGGSNYEQYF.

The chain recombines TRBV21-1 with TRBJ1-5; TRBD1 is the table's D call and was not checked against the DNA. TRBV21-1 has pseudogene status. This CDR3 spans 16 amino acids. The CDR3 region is CASSKAYGQAVGPQHF. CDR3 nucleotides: TGTGCCAGCAGCAAAGCATACGGACAGGCCGTAGGGCCCCAGCATTTT.

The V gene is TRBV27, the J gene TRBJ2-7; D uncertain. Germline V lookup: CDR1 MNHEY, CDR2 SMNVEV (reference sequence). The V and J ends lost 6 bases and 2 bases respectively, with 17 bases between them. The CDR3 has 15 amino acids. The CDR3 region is CASSHGPPSAYEQYF. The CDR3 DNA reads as TGTGCCAGCAGCCACGGGCCGCCGTCGGCCTACGAGCAGTACTTC.

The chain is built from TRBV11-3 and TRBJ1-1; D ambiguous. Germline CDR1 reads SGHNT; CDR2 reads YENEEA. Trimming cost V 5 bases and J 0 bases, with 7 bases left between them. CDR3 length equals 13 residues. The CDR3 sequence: CASSARLNTEAFF. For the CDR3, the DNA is TGTGCCAGCAGCGCCCGTCTGAACACTGAAGCTTTCTTT.

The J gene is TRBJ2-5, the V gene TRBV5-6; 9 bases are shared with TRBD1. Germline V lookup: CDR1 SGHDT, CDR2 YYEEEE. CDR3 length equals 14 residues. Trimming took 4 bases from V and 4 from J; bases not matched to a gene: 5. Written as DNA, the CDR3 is TGTGCCAGCAGCCCGCGACAGGGGGGAGAGACCCAGTACTTC. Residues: CASSPRQGGETQYF.

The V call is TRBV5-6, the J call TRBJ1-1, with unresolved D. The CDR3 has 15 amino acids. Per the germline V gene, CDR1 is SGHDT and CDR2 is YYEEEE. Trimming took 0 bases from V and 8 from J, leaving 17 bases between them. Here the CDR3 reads CASSLEGSLHLEAFF. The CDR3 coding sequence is TGTGCCAGCAGCTTGGAGGGCAGCCTCCATCTCGAAGCTTTCTTT.

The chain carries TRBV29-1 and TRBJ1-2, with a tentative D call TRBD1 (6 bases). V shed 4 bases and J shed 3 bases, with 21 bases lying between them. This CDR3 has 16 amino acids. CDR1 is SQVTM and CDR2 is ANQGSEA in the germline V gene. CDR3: CSVVGGPEGVDYGYTF. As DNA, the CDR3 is TGCAGCGTTGTCGGGGGGCCAGAGGGAGTGGACTATGGCTACACCTTC.